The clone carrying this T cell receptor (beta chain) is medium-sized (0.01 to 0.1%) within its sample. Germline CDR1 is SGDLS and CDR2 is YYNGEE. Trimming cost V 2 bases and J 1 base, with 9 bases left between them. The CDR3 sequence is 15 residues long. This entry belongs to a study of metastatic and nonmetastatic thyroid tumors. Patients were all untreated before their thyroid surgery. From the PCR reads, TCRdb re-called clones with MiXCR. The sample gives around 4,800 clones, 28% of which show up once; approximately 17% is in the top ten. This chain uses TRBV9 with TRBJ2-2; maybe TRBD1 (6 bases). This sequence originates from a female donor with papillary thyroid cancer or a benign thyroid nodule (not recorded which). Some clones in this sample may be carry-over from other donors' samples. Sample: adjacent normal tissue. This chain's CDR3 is CASSVAGVNTGELFF. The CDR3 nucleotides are TGTGCCAGCAGCGTGGCAGGGGTGAACACCGGGGAGCTGTTTTTT.